These T cell receptor beta chains were read from a single sample in a study of blood T cell repertoires in COVID-19. The method was immunoSEQ multiplex PCR; TCRdb's version includes in-frame clones alone and lacks a portion of them. The sample contains some 240,000 clones, about 90% of which appear only once. What was sequenced was PBMCs or T cells enriched from blood (not recorded which). The receptors stem from a woman in her thirties or forties who had been exposed to COVID-19. Each CDR3 is given with its conserved first and last residue. Each record gives: V gene, D gene, clone size, J gene, CDR3 protein, CDR3 DNA. The D gene is left open where the match is weak. Only part of the rows carry a size: once, few, many, or a class if the clone is expanded.

V gene: TRBV19
D gene: -
clone size: -
J gene: TRBJ1-3
CDR3 protein: CASRTTSGNTIYF
CDR3 DNA: TGTGCCAGTCGGACTACCTCTGGAAACACCATATATTTT

V gene: TRBV18
D gene: -
clone size: -
J gene: TRBJ1-2
CDR3 protein: CASSPQTGNYGYTF
CDR3 DNA: TGTGCCAGCTCACCACAGACAGGCAACTATGGCTACACCTTC

V gene: TRBV2
D gene: -
clone size: -
J gene: TRBJ1-1
CDR3 protein: CASKSEYNTEAFF
CDR3 DNA: TGTGCCAGCAAATCGGAGTATAACACTGAAGCTTTCTTT

V gene: TRBV4-1
D gene: TRBD1
clone size: -
J gene: TRBJ2-2
CDR3 protein: CASSPLGDRANTGELFF
CDR3 DNA: TGCGCCAGCAGCCCTTTAGGGGACAGGGCCAACACCGGGGAGCTGTTTTTT

V gene: TRBV6-5
D gene: -
clone size: -
J gene: TRBJ1-1
CDR3 protein: CASSYSWTLSTEAFF
CDR3 DNA: TGTGCCAGCAGTTACTCGTGGACTCTCAGCACTGAAGCTTTCTTT

V gene: TRBV28
D gene: TRBD1
clone size: -
J gene: TRBJ2-7
CDR3 protein: CASSSGTASSYEQYF
CDR3 DNA: TGTGCCAGCAGTTCCGGGACAGCTAGCTCCTACGAGCAGTACTTC

V gene: TRBV28
D gene: TRBD2
clone size: -
J gene: TRBJ2-5
CDR3 protein: CASSLSRGGETQYF
CDR3 DNA: TGTGCCAGCAGTTTAAGTCGGGGGGGGGAGACCCAGTACTTC

V gene: TRBV3-1/TRBV3-2
D gene: -
clone size: -
J gene: TRBJ1-5
CDR3 protein: CASSRRGDQPQHF
CDR3 DNA: TGTGCCAGCAGCCGAAGAGGCGATCAGCCCCAGCATTTT

V gene: TRBV7-9
D gene: TRBD1
clone size: -
J gene: TRBJ2-2
CDR3 protein: CASSRRDRANTGELFF
CDR3 DNA: TGTGCCAGCAGCCGGCGGGACAGGGCGAACACCGGGGAGCTGTTTTTT

V gene: TRBV25-1
D gene: -
clone size: -
J gene: TRBJ1-2
CDR3 protein: CASSAPRNYGYTF
CDR3 DNA: TGTGCCAGCAGTGCCCCCAGAAACTATGGCTACACCTTC

V gene: TRBV7-9
D gene: -
clone size: -
J gene: TRBJ1-5
CDR3 protein: CASSLDQASAQHF
CDR3 DNA: TGTGCCAGCAGCTTAGATCAGGCCTCAGCCCAGCATTTT

V gene: TRBV19
D gene: -
clone size: -
J gene: TRBJ2-5
CDR3 protein: CASSIPSGGETQYF
CDR3 DNA: TGTGCCAGTAGTATACCTTCAGGAGGAGAGACCCAGTACTTC

V gene: TRBV5-6
D gene: TRBD1
clone size: -
J gene: TRBJ1-2
CDR3 protein: CASSMLTGVEGGYTF
CDR3 DNA: TGTGCCAGCAGCATGCTGACAGGGGTGGAAGGGGGCTACACCTTC

V gene: TRBV11-2
D gene: -
clone size: -
J gene: TRBJ1-1
CDR3 protein: CASSLDHAGTRAFF
CDR3 DNA: TGTGCCAGCAGCTTAGATCATGCGGGGACCCGGGCTTTCTTT

V gene: TRBV27
D gene: -
clone size: -
J gene: TRBJ2-5
CDR3 protein: CASSTGTTLGETQYF
CDR3 DNA: TGTGCCAGCAGTACCGGGACAACCCTCGGGGAGACCCAGTACTTC

V gene: TRBV5-4
D gene: TRBD2
clone size: -
J gene: TRBJ2-7
CDR3 protein: CASSNRDYYEQYF
CDR3 DNA: TGTGCCAGCAGCAACCGGGACTACTACGAGCAGTACTTC

V gene: TRBV3-1/TRBV3-2
D gene: -
clone size: -
J gene: TRBJ1-2
CDR3 protein: CASSQAARTAYGYTF
CDR3 DNA: TGTGCCAGCAGCCAAGCAGCGCGGACAGCCTATGGCTACACCTTC

V gene: TRBV19
D gene: TRBD1
clone size: -
J gene: TRBJ1-2
CDR3 protein: CASSIVEQGNYGYTF
CDR3 DNA: TGTGCCAGTAGTATTGTCGAACAGGGGAATTATGGCTACACCTTC

V gene: TRBV5-8
D gene: TRBD1
clone size: -
J gene: TRBJ2-5
CDR3 protein: CASSSDRGYETQYF
CDR3 DNA: TGTGCCAGCAGCTCCGACAGGGGGTACGAGACCCAGTACTTC

V gene: TRBV25-1
D gene: -
clone size: -
J gene: TRBJ2-3
CDR3 protein: CASSDRDWTDTQYF
CDR3 DNA: TGTGCCAGCAGTGATCGCGACTGGACAGATACGCAGTATTTT

V gene: TRBV9
D gene: -
clone size: -
J gene: TRBJ2-1
CDR3 protein: CASSVDRNEQFF
CDR3 DNA: TGTGCCAGCAGCGTAGATCGGAATGAGCAGTTCTTC

V gene: TRBV9
D gene: -
clone size: -
J gene: TRBJ1-5
CDR3 protein: CASSVRADFNQPQHF
CDR3 DNA: TGTGCCAGCAGCGTGAGGGCCGATTTCAATCAGCCCCAGCATTTT

V gene: TRBV19
D gene: -
clone size: -
J gene: TRBJ2-1
CDR3 protein: CASSPPGGADEQFF
CDR3 DNA: TGTGCCAGTAGTCCTCCCGGCGGGGCGGATGAGCAGTTCTTC

V gene: TRBV5-1
D gene: TRBD1
clone size: -
J gene: TRBJ1-1
CDR3 protein: CASSIRTGQLNTEAFF
CDR3 DNA: TGTGCCAGCAGCATAAGGACGGGACAGCTGAACACTGAAGCTTTCTTT

V gene: TRBV19
D gene: -
clone size: -
J gene: TRBJ2-1
CDR3 protein: CASSIGWGGTYYNEQFF
CDR3 DNA: TGTGCCAGTAGTATAGGTTGGGGCGGGACCTATTACAATGAGCAGTTCTTC

V gene: TRBV2
D gene: TRBD1
clone size: -
J gene: TRBJ1-1
CDR3 protein: CASSPGQGYEAFF
CDR3 DNA: TGTGCCAGCAGTCCGGGACAGGGGTATGAAGCTTTCTTT

V gene: TRBV7-3
D gene: TRBD1
clone size: -
J gene: TRBJ2-1
CDR3 protein: CASSLGQAHEQFF
CDR3 DNA: TGTGCCAGCAGCTTAGGACAGGCCCATGAGCAGTTCTTC

V gene: TRBV27
D gene: TRBD1
clone size: -
J gene: TRBJ1-1
CDR3 protein: CASSSRTGTEAFF
CDR3 DNA: TGTGCCAGCAGTTCCCGGACAGGGACGGAAGCTTTCTTT

V gene: TRBV7-9
D gene: TRBD1
clone size: once
J gene: TRBJ1-6
CDR3 protein: CATDLVTGVESPLHF
CDR3 DNA: TGTGCCACCGACTTAGTGACAGGGGTAGAGTCACCCCTCCACTTT

V gene: TRBV9
D gene: -
clone size: -
J gene: TRBJ1-3
CDR3 protein: CASSVDERGNTIYF
CDR3 DNA: TGTGCCAGCAGCGTAGATGAGAGGGGAAACACCATATATTTT

V gene: TRBV3-1/TRBV3-2
D gene: -
clone size: -
J gene: TRBJ2-7
CDR3 protein: CASSLYSDSYEQYF
CDR3 DNA: TGTGCCAGCAGCCTATACAGTGACTCCTACGAGCAGTACTTC

V gene: TRBV27
D gene: -
clone size: -
J gene: TRBJ1-6
CDR3 protein: CASSLQGYSPLHF
CDR3 DNA: TGTGCCAGCAGTTTACAGGGGTATTCACCCCTCCACTTT

V gene: TRBV9
D gene: TRBD1
clone size: -
J gene: TRBJ2-2
CDR3 protein: CASSPRPGTVNRYTGELFF
CDR3 DNA: TGTGCCAGCAGCCCCCGTCCCGGGACAGTGAATCGATACACCGGGGAGCTGTTTTTT

V gene: TRBV28
D gene: -
clone size: once
J gene: TRBJ2-7
CDR3 protein: CASSSTGYWGPDEQYF
CDR3 DNA: TGTGCCAGCAGTTCCACGGGTTACTGGGGCCCCGACGAGCAGTACTTC

V gene: TRBV5-4
D gene: TRBD1
clone size: once
J gene: TRBJ1-1
CDR3 protein: CASSLDPGGNTEAFF
CDR3 DNA: TGTGCCAGCAGCTTGGACCCAGGGGGTAACACTGAAGCTTTCTTT

V gene: TRBV7-2
D gene: TRBD2
clone size: -
J gene: TRBJ2-1
CDR3 protein: CASSLGGLNLEFF
CDR3 DNA: TGTGCCAGCAGCTTAGGGGGACTAAACTTAGAGTTCTTC

V gene: TRBV12-5
D gene: TRBD1
clone size: once
J gene: TRBJ1-2
CDR3 protein: CASAYDQGGGYTF
CDR3 DNA: TGTGCTAGTGCCTACGATCAGGGGGGCGGCTACACCTTC

V gene: TRBV4-1
D gene: -
clone size: -
J gene: TRBJ1-1
CDR3 protein: CASSDGGGLLTEAFF
CDR3 DNA: TGCGCCAGCAGCGACGGCGGGGGGTTACTCACTGAAGCTTTCTTT

V gene: TRBV27
D gene: TRBD1
clone size: -
J gene: TRBJ1-2
CDR3 protein: CASSLSGAGGRYGYTF
CDR3 DNA: TGTGCCAGCAGTTTATCGGGGGCAGGGGGCCGATATGGCTACACCTTC

V gene: TRBV23-1
D gene: -
clone size: -
J gene: TRBJ2-2
CDR3 protein: CASGKNTGELFF
CDR3 DNA: TGCGCCTCAGGGAAGAACACCGGGGAGCTGTTTTTT

V gene: TRBV19
D gene: -
clone size: -
J gene: TRBJ1-6
CDR3 protein: CASRHPANSPLHF
CDR3 DNA: TGTGCCAGCAGACACCCCGCAAATTCACCCCTCCACTTT

V gene: TRBV11-2
D gene: TRBD2
clone size: -
J gene: TRBJ2-1
CDR3 protein: CASNRDRTSNEQFF
CDR3 DNA: TGTGCCAGCAATAGGGACCGGACTAGCAATGAGCAGTTCTTC

V gene: TRBV2
D gene: TRBD1
clone size: once
J gene: TRBJ1-6
CDR3 protein: CASRRQGDLNSPLHF
CDR3 DNA: TGTGCCAGCAGAAGACAGGGCGATTTAAATTCACCCCTCCACTTT

V gene: TRBV12-3/TRBV12-4
D gene: -
clone size: -
J gene: TRBJ1-1
CDR3 protein: CASSLLSGKAFF
CDR3 DNA: TGTGCCAGCAGTTTACTTTCAGGGAAAGCTTTCTTT

V gene: TRBV19
D gene: TRBD1
clone size: -
J gene: TRBJ2-6
CDR3 protein: CASSRIQGVAGANVLTF
CDR3 DNA: TGTGCCAGTAGTAGGATACAGGGGGTTGCTGGGGCCAACGTCCTGACTTTC

V gene: TRBV19
D gene: TRBD1
clone size: -
J gene: TRBJ1-1
CDR3 protein: CASIDRGWTEAFF
CDR3 DNA: TGTGCCAGTATAGACAGGGGTTGGACTGAAGCTTTCTTT

V gene: TRBV4-1
D gene: TRBD1
clone size: -
J gene: TRBJ2-4
CDR3 protein: CASSQEWSSGDRRKNIQYF
CDR3 DNA: TGCGCCAGCAGCCAAGAGTGGTCAAGTGGGGACAGGCGAAAAAACATTCAGTACTTC

V gene: TRBV7-9
D gene: TRBD1
clone size: once
J gene: TRBJ2-2
CDR3 protein: CASSLGLGTGMTGELFF
CDR3 DNA: TGTGCCAGCAGCTTAGGATTGGGGACAGGGATGACCGGGGAGCTGTTTTTT

V gene: TRBV5-1
D gene: TRBD2
clone size: -
J gene: TRBJ2-3
CDR3 protein: CASSLGLAGGPDTQYF
CDR3 DNA: TGCGCCAGCAGCTTGGGACTAGCGGGGGGGCCAGATACGCAGTATTTT

V gene: TRBV11-3
D gene: -
clone size: -
J gene: TRBJ2-3
CDR3 protein: CASSLDNRDTQYF
CDR3 DNA: TGTGCCAGCAGCTTAGATAACAGGGATACGCAGTATTTT

V gene: TRBV6-5
D gene: TRBD1
clone size: -
J gene: TRBJ1-1
CDR3 protein: CASSPGQTEVAFF
CDR3 DNA: TGTGCCAGCAGCCCGGGACAGACCGAGGTTGCTTTCTTT

V gene: TRBV3-1/TRBV3-2
D gene: TRBD2
clone size: once
J gene: TRBJ2-2
CDR3 protein: CASSRTSGNYGGELFF
CDR3 DNA: TGTGCCAGCAGCCGGACTAGCGGGAACTACGGCGGGGAGCTGTTTTTT